These 9 T cell receptor beta chains originate from one sample sequenced in a study of T cell repertoires in cytomegalovirus infection. TCRdb passed the reads through MiXCR, listing each CDR3 protein once. The data hold more than 250,000 distinct CDR3 sequences, with 25% observed a single time. Their antigens are not known. The sample here was cultured PBMCs, taken from culture after CMV antigen stimulation. Receptors originate from a human donor in good health (CMV status not recorded). Some clones in this sample may be carry-over from other donors' samples.

This clonotype was seen a handful of times. The chain carries TRBV4-1 and TRBJ2-7; perhaps TRBD1 as D (6 bases). CDR3 length equals 14 residues. V lost 4 bases to trimming and J lost 6 bases, with 16 bases between them. Germline assignment: CDR1 MGHRA and CDR2 YSYEKL. The CDR3 is CASSRDTDRCEQYF. The CDR3 DNA reads TGCGCCAGCAGCCGAGACACTGACAGGTGCGAGCAGTACTTC.

This clonotype was picked up a small number of times. CDR3 amino acids: CASSQDPGTGGSEAFF. The CDR3 DNA sequence: TGTGCCAGCAGCCAAGACCCCGGGACAGGGGGCTCTGAAGCTTTCTTT. The chain uses TRBV14 and TRBJ1-1; TRBD1 aligns across 12 bases. This CDR3 is built from 16 residues. Germline CDR1 SGHDN, CDR2 FVKESK. With 0 bases clipped from V and 6 bases from J, the junction kept 5 bases outside the gene matches.

This clonotype showed up many times. The genes are TRBV12-3 or TRBV12-4 and TRBJ1-5; D is perhaps TRBD1 (5 bases). V gave up 6 bases and J gave up 9 bases, with 18 bases separating them. The CDR3 extends over 14 amino acids. CDR3 sequence (DNA): TGTGCCAGCAGCAATTCAGGGAGGGGATCGCCCCAGCATTTT. This translates into CASSNSGRGSPQHF.

There are a few counts of this clonotype. The genes are TRBV28 and TRBJ1-5; 10 bases line up with TRBD1. CDR1 is MDHEN, CDR2 SYDVKM, per germline. With V trimmed by 2 bases and J by 6 bases, 7 bases remained unmatched. The CDR3 runs 16 residues. CDR3 region: CASSLNGQGGGQPQHF. The CDR3 bases are TGTGCCAGCAGTTTAAATGGACAGGGGGGAGGTCAGCCCCAGCATTTT.

This clonotype was counted only a few times. V usage is TRBV6-2 or TRBV6-3 and J usage is TRBJ1-5; TRBD1 agrees at 7 bases. Germline values: CDR1 MNHEY, CDR2 SVGEGT. CDR3 length equals 14 residues. J gave up 1 base and V 5 bases, and 2 bases lay outside the gene matches. The CDR3 DNA reads as TGTGCCAGCAGTAAGACAGGGAGCAATCAGCCCCAGCATTTT. It encodes CASSKTGSNQPQHF.

CDR3 region: CSAREQPVNTEAFF. The DNA of the CDR3 is TGCAGTGCTAGAGAACAGCCAGTGAACACTGAAGCTTTCTTT. V and J are TRBV20-1 and TRBJ1-1; D remains ambiguous. The CDR3 runs 14 residues. The germline V gene has CDR1 DFQATT and CDR2 SNEGSKA (reference sequence). V gave up 0 bases and J gave up 0 bases, with 8 bases separating them.

A few counts support this clonotype. The chain carries TRBV7-9 and TRBJ2-7; 7 positions match TRBD2. With 2 bases clipped from V and 2 bases from J, the junction kept 9 bases outside the gene matches. Germline lookup yields CDR1 SEHNR and CDR2 FQNEAQ (reference sequence). The CDR3 is 16 residues long. The chain's CDR3 is CASSLLVGRGTYEQYV. In nucleotides, the CDR3 is TGTGCCAGCAGCTTACTTGTGGGGCGGGGGACCTACGAGCAGTACGTC.

The chain links TRBV27 to TRBJ2-2, with D tentatively TRBD1 (5 bases). Germline V gene data show CDR1 as MNHEY and CDR2 as SMNVEV (reference sequence). V was pared by 3 bases and J by 2 bases, with 10 bases between. The CDR3 consists of 15 residues. Here the CDR3 reads CASSFQGFNTGELFF. CDR3 sequence (DNA): TGTGCCAGCAGTTTTCAGGGTTTCAACACCGGGGAGCTGTTTTTT.

V and J are TRBV2 and TRBJ1-5; D ambiguous. With 7 bases removed from V and 5 bases from J, the gap between germline ends came to 12 bases. The CDR3 is 13 residues long. CDR1 SNHLY and CDR2 FYNNEI come from the germline V gene. The CDR3 protein is CASINQVDQPQHF. The CDR3 DNA is TGTGCCAGCATAAACCAGGTGGATCAGCCCCAGCATTTT.